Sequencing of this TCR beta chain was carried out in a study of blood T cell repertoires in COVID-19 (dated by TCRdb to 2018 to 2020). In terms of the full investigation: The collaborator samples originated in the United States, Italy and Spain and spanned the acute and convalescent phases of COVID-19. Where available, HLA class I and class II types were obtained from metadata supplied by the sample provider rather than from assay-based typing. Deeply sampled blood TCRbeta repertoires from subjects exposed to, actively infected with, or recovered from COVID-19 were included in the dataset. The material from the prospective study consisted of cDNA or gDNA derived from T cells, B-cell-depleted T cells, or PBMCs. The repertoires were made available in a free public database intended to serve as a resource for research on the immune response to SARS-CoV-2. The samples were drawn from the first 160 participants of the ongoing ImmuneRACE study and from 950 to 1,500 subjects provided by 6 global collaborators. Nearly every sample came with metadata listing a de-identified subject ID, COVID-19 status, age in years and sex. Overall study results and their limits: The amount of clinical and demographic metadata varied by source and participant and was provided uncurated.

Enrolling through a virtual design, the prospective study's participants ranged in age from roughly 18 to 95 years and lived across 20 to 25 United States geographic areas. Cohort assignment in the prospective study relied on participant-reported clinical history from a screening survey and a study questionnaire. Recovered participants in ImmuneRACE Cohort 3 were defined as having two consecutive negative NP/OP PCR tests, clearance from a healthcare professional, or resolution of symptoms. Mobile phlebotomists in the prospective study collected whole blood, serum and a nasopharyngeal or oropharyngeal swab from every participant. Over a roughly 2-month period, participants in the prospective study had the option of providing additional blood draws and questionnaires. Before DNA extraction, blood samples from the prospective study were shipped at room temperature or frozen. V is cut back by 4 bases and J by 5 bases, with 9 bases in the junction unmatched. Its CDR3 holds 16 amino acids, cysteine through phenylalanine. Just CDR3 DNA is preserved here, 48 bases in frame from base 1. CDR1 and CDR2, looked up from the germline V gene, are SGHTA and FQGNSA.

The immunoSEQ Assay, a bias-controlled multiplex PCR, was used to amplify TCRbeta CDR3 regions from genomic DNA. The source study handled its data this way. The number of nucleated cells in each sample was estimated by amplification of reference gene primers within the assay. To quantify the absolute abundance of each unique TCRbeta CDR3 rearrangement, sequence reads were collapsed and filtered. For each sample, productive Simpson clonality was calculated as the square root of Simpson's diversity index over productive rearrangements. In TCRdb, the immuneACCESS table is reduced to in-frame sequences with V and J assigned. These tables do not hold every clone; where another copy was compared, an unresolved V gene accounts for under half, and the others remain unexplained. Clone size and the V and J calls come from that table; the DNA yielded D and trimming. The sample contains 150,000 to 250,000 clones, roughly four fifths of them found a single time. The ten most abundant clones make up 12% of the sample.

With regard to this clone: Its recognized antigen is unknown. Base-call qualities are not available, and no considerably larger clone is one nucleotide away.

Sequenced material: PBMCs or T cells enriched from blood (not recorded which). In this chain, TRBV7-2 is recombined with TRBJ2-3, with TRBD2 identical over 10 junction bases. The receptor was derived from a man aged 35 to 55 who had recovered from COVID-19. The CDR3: CASSWASGRAVDTQYF. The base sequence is TGTGCCAGCAGCTGGGCTAGCGGGAGAGCGGTAGATACGCAGTATTTT.